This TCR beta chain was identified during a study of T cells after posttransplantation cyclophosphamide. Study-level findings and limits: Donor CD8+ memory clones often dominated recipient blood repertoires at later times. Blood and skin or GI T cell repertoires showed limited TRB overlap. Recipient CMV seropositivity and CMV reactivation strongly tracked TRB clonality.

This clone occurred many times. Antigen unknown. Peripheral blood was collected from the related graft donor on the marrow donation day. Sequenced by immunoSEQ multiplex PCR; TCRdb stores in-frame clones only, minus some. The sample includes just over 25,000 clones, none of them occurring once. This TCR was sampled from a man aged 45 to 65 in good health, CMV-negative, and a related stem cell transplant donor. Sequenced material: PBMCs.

CDR3 in amino acids: CASSQTRSTTGELFF. For the CDR3, the DNA is TGTGCCAGCAGCCAGACTAGGTCAACCACCGGGGAGCTGTTTTTT. The V call is TRBV6-5, the J call TRBJ2-2, with D perhaps TRBD2 (6 bases). Germline V gives CDR1 MNHEY, CDR2 SVGAGI. The CDR3 sequence is 15 residues long. The V end was cut by 6 bases, the J end by 4 bases, with 15 bases between.